The clone carrying this TCR beta chain was seen a few times. Antigen specificity is unknown. The data belong to a study of metastatic and nonmetastatic thyroid tumors. Overall study: From malignant and benign thyroid patients, repertoires in blood and in tumor or nodule tissue were compared.

Original data processing: Differences in CDR3 between clinicopathological groups were drawn on to build a classifier intended to discriminate distant-metastatic papillary thyroid cancer patients. MiXCR re-clonotyped the PCR reads for TCRdb. The V and J calls come from TCRdb's annotation, not from the publication. The sample yields about 38,000 clones, approximately 44% seen once. Study-wide results and limits: Compared with benign nodules, malignant thyroid tumors were reported to have significantly higher TCR beta diversity in both blood and tumor.

V lost 0 bases to trimming and J lost 0 bases, with 9 bases between them. The CDR3 runs to 16 residues. CDR1 and CDR2 from the germline V gene are MNHEY and SVGEGT. Treatment of any kind had been given to no patient before thyroid surgery. The material sequenced was tumor tissue. The TCR originated in a male donor with papillary thyroid cancer or a benign thyroid nodule (not recorded which). Some clones in this sample may be carry-over from other donors' samples. The rearrangement links TRBV6-2 or TRBV6-3 to TRBJ1-5; D remains unclear. The CDR3 sequence is CASSYSEYYSNQPQHF. CDR3 in DNA: TGTGCCAGCAGTTACTCCGAGTATTATAGCAATCAGCCCCAGCATTTT.